What follows is one TCR beta chain and its context. Its matching antigen is unknown. TCRdb's copy holds only in-frame clones and misses some; the assay was immunoSEQ multiplex PCR. The sample lists more than 100,000 clones; around 93% were seen once. This entry belongs to a study of OX40 agonist ivuxolimab in advanced cancers. Sampling times: baseline, cycle 4 day 1, cycle 7 day 1. Study-wide points: Among the lowest levels of clonal expansion were found in partial responders at 0.1-3.0 mg/kg. There was clonal expansion of CD4+ and CD8+ blood T cells by week 6 at 0.1 to 3.0 mg/kg.

The V gene end was trimmed by 5 bases and the J gene end by 11 bases; junction bases not matched to a gene: 8. This CDR3 comprises 13 residues. Germline V gene sequence: CDR1 SGHTA, CDR2 FQGNSA. The chain combines TRBV7-2 with TRBJ2-3, with TRBD1 identical over 9 bases. The sequences come from CD4+ or CD8+ T cells sorted from blood, collected in a trial of the OX40 agonist ivuxolimab. This clonotype originated in an adult with an advanced solid tumor such as melanoma, head and neck, liver or kidney cancer. CDR3 coding DNA: TGTGCCAGCAGCCCGGACAGGGGTGAGAGGCAGTATTTT. Residues: CASSPDRGERQYF.